Shown below are 12 T cell receptor beta chains from a single sample sequenced in a study of T cell repertoires in cytomegalovirus infection. TCRdb independently ran MiXCR on the reads; one entry per CDR3 protein. There are a few hundred thousand distinct CDR3 sequences in the sample; approximately 40% occur only once, and about half lies in the top ten. No antigens are known for them. Sequenced here: cultured PBMCs, sampled from culture after CMV antigen stimulation. The receptors were gathered from a human donor in good health (CMV status not recorded). Some clones in this sample may be carry-over from other donors' samples.

This clonotype came up a few times. The rearrangement links TRBV12-3 or TRBV12-4 to TRBJ1-3, with D unclear. V was trimmed by 7 bases and J by 5 bases, leaving 15 bases between them. CDR3 size: 14 residues. The CDR3 region is CASIKGGSRNTIYF. CDR3 DNA sequence: TGTGCCAGCATTAAGGGCGGCTCGAGAAACACCATATATTTT.

The V call is TRBV2, the J call TRBJ2-1; D unresolved. The CDR3 length is 14 residues. V was trimmed by 6 bases and J by 8 bases, leaving 17 bases between them. In germline, CDR1 is SNHLY, CDR2 FYNNEI. The CDR3 here is CASRGQARIDEQFF. For the CDR3, the DNA is TGTGCCAGCAGGGGCCAGGCTAGGATCGATGAGCAGTTCTTC.

The chain joins TRBV19 to TRBJ2-4, with 7 bases fitting TRBD2. The germline CDR1 and CDR2 sequences are LNHDA and SQIVND (reference sequence). The CDR3 sequence is 15 residues long. V dropped 2 bases and J dropped 5; count of bases not matched to a gene: 6. This CDR3 reads CASSINLAGENIQYF. CDR3 nucleotide sequence: TGTGCCAGTAGTATAAACCTGGCGGGGGAAAACATTCAGTACTTC.

This clonotype was found a few times. A read error may produce the germline difference seen at one junction end. The V gene is TRBV7-2, the J gene TRBJ2-1; TRBD2 aligns across 8 bases. There are 15 residues in the CDR3. From germline, CDR1 is SGHTA and CDR2 FQGNSA. The CDR3 DNA reads as TGTGCCAGCAGCTTTTCGGGGGGGTACATCCGGGGGGTGATCTTC. Translated: CASSFSGGYIRGVIF. Full variable domain (remainder filled in from reference TRBV7-2 and TRBJ2-1): GAGVSQSPSNKVTEKGKDVELRCDPISGHTALYWYRQSLGQGLEFLIYFQGNSAPDKSGLPSDRFSAERTGGSVSTLTIQRTQQEDSAVYLCASSFSGGYIRGVIFGPGTRLTVL.

CDR3 DNA: TGCAGTGCTACTAAACCCGGGACTAGCGGGAGAATGTTCACCGGGGAGCTGTTTTTT. This gives the protein CSATKPGTSGRMFTGELFF. V gene TRBV20-1 combines with J gene TRBJ2-2; 14 nucleotides agree with TRBD2. CDR1 DFQATT and CDR2 SNEGSKA come from the germline V gene (reference sequence). Trimming cost V 4 bases and J 4 bases; bases outside gene matches: 14. The CDR3 has 19 amino acids.

V usage is TRBV5-4 and J usage is TRBJ2-4; 9 bases line up with TRBD1. J lost 7 bases, V lost 4 bases, and 6 bases had no gene match. Per germline, CDR1 SGHNT and CDR2 YYREEE (reference sequence). This CDR3 is 14 amino acids long. The CDR3 sequence is CASSPQGARNIQYF. CDR3 coding DNA: TGTGCCAGCAGCCCACAGGGGGCGAGGAACATTCAGTACTTC.

The chain employs TRBV7-6 and TRBJ2-3, with a tentative D call TRBD1 (5 bases). The germline CDR1 and CDR2 sequences are SGHVS and FNYEAQ. This CDR3 contains 15 residues. Trimming shortened V by 1 base and J by 5 bases, and 13 bases separated the two germline ends. The CDR3 region has the DNA TGTGCCAGCAGCTTAGATTCCAGGGTCGGAGATACGCAGTATTTT. Translated: CASSLDSRVGDTQYF. Variable domain in full (rest from reference TRBV7-6 and TRBJ2-3): GAGVSQSPRYKVTKRGQDVALRCDPISGHVSLYWYRQALGQGPEFLTYFNYEAQQDKSGLPNDRFSAERPEGSISTLTIQRTEQRDSAMYRCASSLDSRVGDTQYFGPGTRLTVL.

This chain joins TRBV7-2 and TRBJ1-5; D is unclear. The length of the CDR3 is 16 residues. Germline V lookup: CDR1 SGHTA, CDR2 FQGNSA. V shed 1 base and J shed 4 bases, with 14 bases lying between them. The CDR3 sequence is CASSLVGGMGNQPQHF. Here the CDR3 DNA reads TGTGCCAGCAGCTTAGTGGGAGGGATGGGGAATCAGCCCCAGCATTTT.

This clonotype turned up a few times. This chain uses TRBV10-3 with TRBJ2-3; D may be TRBD1 (6 bases). Germline V gives CDR1 ENHRY, CDR2 SYGVKD. The CDR3 extends over 17 amino acids. V was cut by 3 bases and J by 1 base, with 17 bases left in between. CDR3 sequence reads: CAISDPLGASRTDTQYF. The CDR3, as DNA: TGTGCCATCAGTGACCCCTTGGGGGCCAGTCGCACAGATACGCAGTATTTT.

This clonotype was observed a few times. The rearrangement joins TRBV7-2 to TRBJ1-6, with TRBD1 identical over 10 bases. The CDR3 sequence is 14 residues long. V lost 3 bases, J lost 10 bases, and 3 bases stayed unmatched. Germline V CDR1 and CDR2: SGHTA, FQGNSA. For the CDR3, the DNA is TGTGCCAGCAGCTTGACAGGGGGCTCGTCACCCCTCCACTTT. Its protein is CASSLTGGSSPLHF.

The chain carries TRBV6-2 or TRBV6-3 and TRBJ2-1, with TRBD2 matching 9 bases. Germline CDR1 is MNHEY and CDR2 is SVGEGT. The CDR3 loop spans 14 amino acids. With V trimmed by 7 bases and J by 4 bases, 5 bases remained unmatched. This CDR3 is CASIGTSLYNEQFF. The CDR3 DNA reads as TGTGCCAGCATCGGGACTAGCCTTTACAATGAGCAGTTCTTC.

This chain connects TRBV27 to TRBJ2-5, with 7 bases aligning to TRBD1. The CDR3 has 15 residues. V trimming: 5 bases; J trimming: 1 base; junction bases outside the gene matches: 7. Looked up from germline, CDR1 is MNHEY and CDR2 is SMNVEV (reference sequence). The CDR3 coding sequence is TGTGCCAGCAGTCAAAACAGGGGTTCCCAAGAGACCCAGTACTTC. Its protein product is CASSQNRGSQETQYF.